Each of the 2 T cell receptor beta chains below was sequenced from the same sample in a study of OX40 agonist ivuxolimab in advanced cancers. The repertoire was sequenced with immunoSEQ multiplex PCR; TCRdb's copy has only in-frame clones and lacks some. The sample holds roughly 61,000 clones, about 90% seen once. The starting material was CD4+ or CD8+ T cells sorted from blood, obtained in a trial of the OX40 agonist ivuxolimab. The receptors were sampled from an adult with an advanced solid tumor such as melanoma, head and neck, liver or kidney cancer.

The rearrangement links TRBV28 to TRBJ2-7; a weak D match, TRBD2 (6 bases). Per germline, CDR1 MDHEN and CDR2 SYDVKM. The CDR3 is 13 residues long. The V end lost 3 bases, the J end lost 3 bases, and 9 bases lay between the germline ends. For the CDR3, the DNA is TGTGCCAGCAGTTTTGGGGAGGACTACGAGCAGTACTTC. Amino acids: CASSFGEDYEQYF.

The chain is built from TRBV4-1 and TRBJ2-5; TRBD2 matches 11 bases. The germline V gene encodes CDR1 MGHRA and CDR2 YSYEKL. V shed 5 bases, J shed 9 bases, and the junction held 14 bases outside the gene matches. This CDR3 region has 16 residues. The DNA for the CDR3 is TGCGCCAGCAGCTCCCTACCTACTAGCGGGAGATTGGCCCAGTACTTC. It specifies CASSSLPTSGRLAQYF.